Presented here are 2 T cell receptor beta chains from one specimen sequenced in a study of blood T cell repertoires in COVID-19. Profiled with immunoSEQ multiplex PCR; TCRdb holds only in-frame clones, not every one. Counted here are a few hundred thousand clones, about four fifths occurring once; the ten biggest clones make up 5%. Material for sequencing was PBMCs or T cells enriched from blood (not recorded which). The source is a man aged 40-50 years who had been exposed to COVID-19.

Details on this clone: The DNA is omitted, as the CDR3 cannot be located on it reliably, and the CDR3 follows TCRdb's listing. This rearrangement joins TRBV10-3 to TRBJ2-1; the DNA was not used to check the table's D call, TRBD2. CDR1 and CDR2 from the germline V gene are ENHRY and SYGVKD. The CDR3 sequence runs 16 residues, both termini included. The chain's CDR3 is CAISSGSPVAGGIGFF.

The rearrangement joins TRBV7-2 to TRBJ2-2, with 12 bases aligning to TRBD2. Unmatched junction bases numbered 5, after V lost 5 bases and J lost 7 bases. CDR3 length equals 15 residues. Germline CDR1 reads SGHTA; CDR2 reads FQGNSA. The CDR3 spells CASSHQTSGGGELFF. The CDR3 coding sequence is TGTGCCAGCAGCCACCAGACTAGCGGGGGCGGGGAGCTGTTTTTT.